These 6 T cell receptor beta chains came from one sample sequenced in a study of lymphopenia after photon versus proton radiotherapy. Produced via immunoSEQ multiplex PCR; TCRdb's table is partial and in-frame only. In the table there are 53,000 or so clones, about four fifths of which are singletons. The sample was peripheral blood, taken from a patient treated with photon-based radiotherapy. The receptors shown here come from a man aged 50-60 years with gastric cancer.

This chain connects TRBV11-2 to TRBJ2-3, with a possible D match to TRBD2 (6 bases). The CDR3 is 12 amino acids. Looked up from germline, CDR1 is SGHAT and CDR2 is FQNNGV. The ends were cut back, 6 bases at V and 9 bases at J, with 13 bases in the middle. CDR3 DNA: TGTGCCAGCAGACGGGGTGGGGGGACGCAGTATTTT. This encodes CASRRGGGTQYF.

The DNA for the CDR3 is TGTGCCAGCAGCTTGGGGAGCCCGGCCTACAATGAGCAGTTCTTC. As protein: CASSLGSPAYNEQFF. The V call is TRBV5-6, the J call TRBJ2-1, with D uncertain. Germline CDR1 SGHDT, CDR2 YYEEEE. V lost 0 bases and J lost 2, with 9 bases in between. The CDR3 consists of 15 residues.

The V gene is TRBV2, the J gene TRBJ2-1; the match to TRBD2 covers 11 bases. V shed 5 bases and J 5 bases; nucleotides not matched to a gene: 8. The germline V gene has CDR1 SNHLY and CDR2 FYNNEI. This CDR3 is built from 16 residues. CDR3 in amino acids: CASSPTSGSGHNEQFF. CDR3 coding DNA: TGTGCCAGCAGTCCCACTAGCGGGAGTGGTCACAATGAGCAGTTCTTC.

The V call is TRBV30, the J call TRBJ2-3, with 11 positions matching TRBD1. Germline V CDR1 and CDR2: GTSNPN, SVGIG (reference sequence). Trimming cost V 1 base and J 4 bases; bases outside gene matches: 4. The CDR3 consists of 15 residues. CDR3 protein: CAWSERTGGADTQYF. The CDR3 DNA is TGTGCCTGGAGTGAGCGGACAGGGGGCGCAGATACGCAGTATTTT.

The chain combines TRBV9 with TRBJ2-7; 9 bases fit TRBD2. Unmatched junction bases numbered 14, after V lost 0 bases and J lost 4 bases. CDR1 and CDR2 from the germline V gene are SGDLS and YYNGEE. The CDR3 length is 18 residues. The CDR3 region has the DNA TGTGCCAGCAGCGTAGCCCCGATCGGGGTTAGCGGGAGTTACGAGCAGTACTTC. Its translation is CASSVAPIGVSGSYEQYF.

V is TRBV5-5 and J is TRBJ2-5, with D possibly called TRBD1 or TRBD2 (5 bases each). Between the trimmed V and J ends, which lost 3 bases and 2 bases, there was a span of 11 bases. Germline assignment: CDR1 SGHKS and CDR2 YYEKEE (reference sequence). CDR3 length: 14 residues. The CDR3 DNA reads as TGTGCCAGCAGCTATGTGGGACGACAAGAGACCCAGTACTTC. It specifies CASSYVGRQETQYF.